Shown below are 32 T cell receptor beta chains from a single sample sequenced in a study of lymphopenia after photon versus proton radiotherapy. The protocol was immunoSEQ multiplex PCR, while the TCRdb copy is restricted to in-frame clones and leaves out a portion. Among around 63,000 clones listed, around 88% were seen once. Material: peripheral blood, obtained from a patient treated with photon-based radiotherapy. Receptors originate from a man aged 35-49 years with gastric cancer.

The chain has TRBV2 and TRBJ1-5, with TRBD1 matching 7 bases. Germline CDR1 reads SNHLY; CDR2 reads FYNNEI. CDR3 size: 13 residues. The V segment lost 8 bases and the J segment 4 bases; nucleotides outside the gene matches: 5. CDR3 in amino acids: CASAQGENQPQHF. The CDR3 coding sequence is TGTGCCAGCGCGCAGGGGGAGAATCAGCCCCAGCATTTT.

The J gene is TRBJ2-3, the V gene TRBV6-1; 14 bases line up with TRBD2. Germline CDR1 is MNHNS and CDR2 is SASEGT. This CDR3 has 15 residues. V lost 5 bases and J lost 6; bases outside the gene matches: 4. The CDR3, as DNA: TGTGCCAGCAGTCCGACTAGCGGGGGGGCGGATACGCAGTATTTT. Translated, it gives CASSPTSGGADTQYF.

CDR3 nucleotides: TGTGCCAGTAGTTCCCGGGGGTCCTCTGGGGCCAACGTCCTGACTTTC. Translating gives CASSSRGSSGANVLTF. The chain links TRBV19 to TRBJ2-6; a weak D match, TRBD2 (6 bases). The CDR3 is made up of 16 amino acids. From germline, CDR1 is LNHDA and CDR2 SQIVND (reference sequence). V dropped 5 bases and J dropped 0 bases, with 11 bases sitting between them. Full variable domain (missing parts from reference TRBV19 and TRBJ2-6): DGGITQSPKYLFRKEGQNVTLSCEQNLNHDAMYWYRQDPGQGLRLIYYSQIVNDFQKGDIAEGYSVSREKKESFPLTVTSAQKNPTAFYLCASSSRGSSGANVLTFGAGSRLTVL.

The V gene is TRBV11-3, the J gene TRBJ2-1; TRBD1 is a possible D gene (5 bases). With 0 bases removed from V and 2 bases from J, the gap between germline ends came to 17 bases. The length of the CDR3 is 18 residues. Germline CDR1 is SGHNT and CDR2 is YENEEA. The CDR3 DNA reads as TGTGCCAGCAGCTTAGATGTGGGCAGGGTGAGTCCCTACAATGAGCAGTTCTTC. This encodes CASSLDVGRVSPYNEQFF.

This chain links TRBV18 with TRBJ2-2; D remains unclear. The CDR3 runs to 16 residues. Trimming left V 6 bases short and J 4 bases short, with 18 bases between. The germline CDR1 and CDR2 sequences are KGHSH and LQKENI. Here the CDR3 reads CASSPTSLTGTGELFF. The CDR3 DNA follows: TGTGCCAGCTCGCCGACATCTTTAACGGGCACCGGGGAGCTGTTTTTT.

The rearrangement links TRBV4-1 to TRBJ2-7; 7 bases match TRBD1. With V trimmed by 4 bases and J by 0 bases, 6 bases remained unmatched. CDR3 length: 15 residues. The V gene's germline CDR1 is MGHRA and CDR2 YSYEKL. CDR3 sequence (DNA): TGCGCCAGCAGCCTTAGGACAGGACTCTCCTACGAGCAGTACTTC. Its translation: CASSLRTGLSYEQYF.

CDR3: CASSPSQGLATGTEAFF. The CDR3 DNA is TGTGCCAGCTCACCAAGCCAGGGGCTGGCGACGGGTACTGAAGCTTTCTTT. The gene calls are TRBV18 and TRBJ1-1, with TRBD1 as a possible D gene (6 bases). Germline values: CDR1 KGHSH, CDR2 LQKENI. CDR3 length: 17 amino acids. The ends were cut back, 2 bases at V and 5 bases at J, with 21 bases in the middle. The full variable domain, rest sourced from reference TRBV18 and TRBJ1-1, is NAGVMQNPRHLVRRRGQEARLRCSPMKGHSHVYWYRQLPEEGLKFMVYLQKENIIDESGMPKERFSAEFPKEGPSILRIQQVVRGDSAAYFCASSPSQGLATGTEAFFGQGTRLTVV.

This clone was detected only once. The gene calls are TRBV27 and TRBJ2-3, with 7 bases that match TRBD1. In germline, CDR1 is MNHEY, CDR2 SMNVEV (reference sequence). The CDR3 sequence is 14 residues long. Trimming at V came to 5 bases and at J to 2 bases, leaving 4 bases not matched to a gene. CDR3 protein: CASSKGQNTDTQYF. The CDR3 DNA reads as TGTGCCAGCAGTAAGGGACAGAACACAGATACGCAGTATTTT.

CDR3 in amino acids: CASSRQGVENGYTF. The CDR3 coding sequence is TGCGCCAGCAGCAGACAGGGGGTGGAAAATGGCTACACCTTC. V is TRBV4-1 and J is TRBJ1-2, with 9 bases aligning to TRBD1. Trimming cost V 5 bases and J 6 bases; bases outside gene matches: 7. Germline V CDR1 and CDR2: MGHRA, YSYEKL. This CDR3 has 14 amino acids.

The chain combines TRBV27 with TRBJ2-7; D uncertain. The ends were cut back, 0 bases at V and 4 bases at J, with 16 bases in the middle. The CDR3 contains 16 residues. Germline-derived CDR1 and CDR2 are MNHEY and SMNVEV (reference sequence). CDR3 sequence reads: CASSLSVGEVGYEQYF. The CDR3 bases are TGTGCCAGCAGTTTATCTGTAGGAGAAGTTGGGTACGAGCAGTACTTC.

The V gene is TRBV27, the J gene TRBJ2-1, with a weak D call TRBD2 (5 bases). In germline, CDR1 is MNHEY, CDR2 SMNVEV (reference sequence). V was clipped by 1 base and J by 0 bases, with 7 bases between them. This CDR3 comprises 15 residues. The chain's CDR3 is CASSLLAYSYNEQFF. The CDR3 coding sequence is TGTGCCAGCAGTTTATTAGCGTACTCCTACAATGAGCAGTTCTTC.

V and J are TRBV6-6 and TRBJ1-2, with a possible D match to TRBD1 (5 bases). The CDR3 has 13 amino acids. V lost 2 bases and J 4 bases, leaving 8 bases between the germline ends. Germline V CDR1 and CDR2: MNHNY, SVGAGI (reference sequence). The CDR3 region is CASSYEGLYGYTF. As DNA, the CDR3 is TGTGCCAGCAGTTACGAGGGACTCTATGGCTACACCTTC.

This clone has more than one count but fewer than ten. V usage is TRBV18 and J usage is TRBJ1-5; 10 bases line up with TRBD1. Germline loops: CDR1 KGHSH, CDR2 LQKENI. The CDR3 has 15 amino acids. The trim removed 1 base at V and 7 bases at J, leaving 4 bases unmatched. The CDR3 nucleotides are TGTGCCAGCTCACCACTGACAGGGGGCCAACAGCCCCAGCATTTT. Translating it yields CASSPLTGGQQPQHF. Using reference TRBV18 and TRBJ1-5 for the parts outside the CDR3, the full variable domain is NAGVMQNPRHLVRRRGQEARLRCSPMKGHSHVYWYRQLPEEGLKFMVYLQKENIIDESGMPKERFSAEFPKEGPSILRIQQVVRGDSAAYFCASSPLTGGQQPQHFGDGTRLSIL.

This clone has more than one count but fewer than ten. V gene TRBV7-9 combines with J gene TRBJ1-1; D may be TRBD1 (6 bases). CDR1 and CDR2 (germline): SEHNR, FQNEAQ (reference sequence). This CDR3 has 14 amino acids. V dropped 3 bases and J dropped 5 bases, with 13 bases sitting between them. The CDR3 here is CASSLGHQGTEAFF. CDR3 DNA sequence: TGTGCCAGCAGCTTGGGACATCAGGGGACTGAAGCTTTCTTT.

The rearrangement uses TRBV4-2 and TRBJ2-2; D may correspond to TRBD1 or TRBD2 (5 bases each). From germline, CDR1 is LGHNA and CDR2 YNFKEQ. The CDR3 has 16 residues. Deletions cut 4 bases from V and 2 bases from J, with 14 bases between. The CDR3 nucleotides are TGTGCCAGCAGCCCCGGGGCAGGGCACAACACCGGGGAGCTGTTTTTT. Amino acid sequence: CASSPGAGHNTGELFF.

The chain carries TRBV7-8 and TRBJ2-2; 10 nucleotides match TRBD1. The CDR3 consists of 16 residues. Trimming at V came to 4 bases and at J to 4 bases, leaving 6 bases not matched to a gene. The germline gives CDR1 SGHVS, CDR2 FQNEAQ. The chain's CDR3 is CASSSGTGAPTGELFF. The CDR3 region has the DNA TGTGCCAGCAGCTCTGGGACAGGGGCCCCCACCGGGGAGCTGTTTTTT.

This rearrangement joins TRBV6-5 to TRBJ2-3; D remains unclear. Per the germline V gene, CDR1 is MNHEY and CDR2 is SVGAGI. The CDR3 is made up of 12 amino acids. V lost 10 bases and J lost 1, with 9 bases in between. The DNA of the CDR3 is TGTGCCACCTCTGATCGCACAGATACGCAGTATTTT. This encodes CATSDRTDTQYF.

CDR3 amino acids: CASLGQGNNEQFF. The CDR3 DNA reads TGTGCTTCCCTGGGACAGGGGAACAATGAGCAGTTCTTC. The chain joins TRBV19 to TRBJ2-1; 10 nucleotides match TRBD1. Germline CDR1 and CDR2: LNHDA and SQIVND (reference sequence). CDR3 length equals 13 residues.

The chain couples TRBV9 to TRBJ2-3; 10 positions agree with TRBD2. The CDR3 is made up of 15 amino acids. Germline-derived CDR1 and CDR2 are SGDLS and YYNGEE. V gave up 0 bases and J gave up 4 bases; unmatched junction bases: 2. The CDR3 sequence: CASSVASGGADTQYF. In nucleotides, the CDR3 is TGTGCCAGCAGCGTAGCAAGCGGGGGGGCAGATACGCAGTATTTT.

This sequence joins TRBV7-3 and TRBJ2-3, with D possibly matching TRBD1 (5 bases). Germline CDR1 SGHTA, CDR2 FQGTGA. The CDR3 totals 14 residues. V was shortened by 5 bases and J by 0 bases, with 9 bases between the two germline ends. The CDR3 is CASSADSSTDTQYF. The CDR3 nucleotides read TGTGCCAGCAGCGCCGACAGTAGCACAGATACGCAGTATTTT.

The rearrangement uses TRBV5-1 and TRBJ2-3, with D hard to call. The CDR3 spans 14 residues. V shed 4 bases and J shed 5 bases, with 14 bases lying between them. Germline CDR1 reads SGHRS; CDR2 reads YFSETQ. The CDR3 sequence: CASSPRGVRDTQYF. The CDR3 DNA follows: TGCGCCAGCAGCCCCCGAGGTGTAAGAGATACGCAGTATTTT.

V and J are TRBV2 and TRBJ1-2, with D possibly being TRBD1 (5 bases). The CDR3 loop spans 13 amino acids. CDR1 SNHLY and CDR2 FYNNEI come from the germline V gene. V lost 1 base, J lost 5 bases, and 8 bases lay in between. The CDR3 bases are TGTGCCAGCAGTGAAGACAGGCTATATGGCTACACCTTC. This translates into CASSEDRLYGYTF.

This chain uses TRBV10-3 with TRBJ1-1, with D possibly matching TRBD1 (6 bases). Germline CDR1 is ENHRY and CDR2 is SYGVKD. The ends were cut back, 6 bases at V and 6 bases at J, with 14 bases in the middle. The CDR3 is 13 amino acids. The CDR3 loop reads CAIRGRGDAEAFF. The CDR3 DNA is TGTGCCATCAGGGGCAGGGGTGATGCTGAAGCTTTCTTT.

The chain carries TRBV18 and TRBJ2-5; 7 nucleotides match TRBD1. The germline CDR1 and CDR2 sequences are KGHSH and LQKENI. The CDR3 totals 15 residues. V lost 0 bases, J lost 5 bases, and 6 bases stayed unmatched. The CDR3 loop is CASSPPDRSRETQYF. Written as DNA, the CDR3 is TGTGCCAGCTCACCACCGGACAGGTCTCGGGAGACCCAGTACTTC.

The rearrangement uses TRBV7-2 and TRBJ2-3; TRBD2 might be the D (6 bases). Deletions cut 1 base from V and 0 bases from J, with 8 bases between. CDR3 size: 15 residues. From germline, CDR1 is SGHTA and CDR2 FQGNSA. This CDR3 reads CASSLGGTSTDTQYF. In DNA form, the CDR3 reads TGTGCCAGCAGCTTAGGTGGGACTAGCACAGATACGCAGTATTTT.

The CDR3 protein is CASSPIGGDYTF. CDR3 in DNA: TGTGCCAGCAGCCCCATCGGGGGAGACTACACCTTC. The chain has TRBV7-2 and TRBJ1-2; a weak D match, TRBD1 (5 bases). Germline V gives CDR1 SGHTA, CDR2 FQGNSA. CDR3 length: 12 amino acids. V gave up 5 bases and J gave up 10 bases, with 14 bases separating them. The full variable domain, in which reference TRBV7-2 and TRBJ1-2 provide the parts outside the CDR3, is GAGVSQSPSNKVTEKGKDVELRCDPISGHTALYWYRQSLGQGLEFLIYFQGNSAPDKSGLPSDRFSAERTGGSVSTLTIQRTQQEDSAVYLCASSPIGGDYTFGSGTRLTVV.

A few counts support this clone. The CDR3: CASATGHWGYTF. CDR3 nucleotide sequence: TGTGCCAGCGCGACAGGGCATTGGGGCTACACCTTC. The gene calls are TRBV7-9 and TRBJ1-2; 7 nucleotides line up with TRBD1. V lost 8 bases to trimming and J lost 8 bases; unmatched junction nucleotides: 8. This CDR3 spans 12 amino acids. CDR1 is SEHNR and CDR2 is FQNEAQ in the germline V gene (reference sequence).

This clone was counted a single time. The chain has TRBV4-1 and TRBJ2-5; TRBD2 matches at 15 bases. The CDR3 has 16 amino acids. J was trimmed by 5 bases and V by 1 base; bases with no gene match: 2. Germline CDR1 is MGHRA and CDR2 is YSYEKL. CDR3 in amino acids: CASSQAGTSGGETQYF. The CDR3 DNA follows: TGCGCCAGCAGCCAAGCCGGGACTAGCGGGGGGGAGACCCAGTACTTC.

V gene TRBV5-1 combines with J gene TRBJ1-2; 11 bases agree with TRBD1. The V gene end was trimmed by 3 bases and the J gene end by 5 bases; junction bases not matched to a gene: 3. CDR3 length: 14 amino acids. Germline V gene data show CDR1 as SGHRS and CDR2 as YFSETQ. The CDR3 is CASSYGQGAYGYTF. CDR3 in DNA: TGCGCCAGCAGCTACGGACAGGGGGCTTATGGCTACACCTTC.

V and J are TRBV18 and TRBJ2-2; tentative D call: TRBD2 (5 bases). Germline assignment: CDR1 KGHSH and CDR2 LQKENI. Trimming took off 5 bases at V and 5 bases at J, with 6 bases between the two ends. The length of the CDR3 is 12 residues. The CDR3 region has the DNA TGTGCCAGCTCATCGGGGACCGGGGAGCTGTTTTTT. It codes for CASSSGTGELFF.

The chain carries TRBV9 and TRBJ2-7; D is perhaps TRBD2 (6 bases). Germline CDR1 SGDLS, CDR2 YYNGEE. The CDR3 is 15 amino acids. Trimming left V 0 bases short and J 0 bases short, with 10 bases between. The CDR3, as DNA: TGTGCCAGCAGCGTAGGGGGGGTCCGCTCCTACGAGCAGTACTTC. Its translation is CASSVGGVRSYEQYF.

The J gene is TRBJ2-1, the V gene TRBV5-4; TRBD2 aligns across 8 bases. In germline, CDR1 is SGHNT, CDR2 YYREEE (reference sequence). The J segment lost 7 bases and the V segment lost 1 base, leaving 7 bases of the junction unmatched. The CDR3 totals 15 residues. CDR3 coding DNA: TGTGCCAGCAGCTTGTACCTAGCGGGTGGGAATGAGCAGTTCTTC. This sequence encodes CASSLYLAGGNEQFF.